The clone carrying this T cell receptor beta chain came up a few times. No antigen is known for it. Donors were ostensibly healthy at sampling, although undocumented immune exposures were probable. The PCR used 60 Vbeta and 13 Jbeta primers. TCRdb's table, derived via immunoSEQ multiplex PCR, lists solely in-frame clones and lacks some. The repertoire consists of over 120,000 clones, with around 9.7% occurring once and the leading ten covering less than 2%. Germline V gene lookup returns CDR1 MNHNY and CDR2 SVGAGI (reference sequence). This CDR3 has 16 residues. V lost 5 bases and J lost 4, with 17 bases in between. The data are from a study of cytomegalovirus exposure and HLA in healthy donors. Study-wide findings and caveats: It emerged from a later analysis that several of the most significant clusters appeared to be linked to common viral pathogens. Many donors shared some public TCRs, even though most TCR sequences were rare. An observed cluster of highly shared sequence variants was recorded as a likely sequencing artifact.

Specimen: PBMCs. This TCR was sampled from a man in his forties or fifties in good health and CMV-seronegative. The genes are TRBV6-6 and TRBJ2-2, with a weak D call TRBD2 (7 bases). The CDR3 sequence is CASSTGGLSLTGELFF. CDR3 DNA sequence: TGTGCCAGCAGTACCGGGGGGCTTAGCCTCACCGGGGAGCTGTTTTTT.